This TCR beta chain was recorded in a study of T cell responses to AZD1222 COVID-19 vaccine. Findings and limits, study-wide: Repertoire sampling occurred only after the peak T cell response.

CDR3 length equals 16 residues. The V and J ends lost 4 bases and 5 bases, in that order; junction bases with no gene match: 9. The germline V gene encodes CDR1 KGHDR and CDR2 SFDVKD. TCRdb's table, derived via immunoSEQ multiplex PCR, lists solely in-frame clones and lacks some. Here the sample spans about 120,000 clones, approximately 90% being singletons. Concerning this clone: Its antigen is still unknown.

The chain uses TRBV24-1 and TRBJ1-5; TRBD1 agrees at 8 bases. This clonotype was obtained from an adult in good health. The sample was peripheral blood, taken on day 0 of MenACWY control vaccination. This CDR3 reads CATSDASDRVHQPQHF. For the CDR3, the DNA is TGTGCCACCAGTGACGCTTCGGACAGGGTCCATCAGCCCCAGCATTTT.